This entry concerns a single T cell receptor beta chain. The antigen is unknown. Library construction for TCR beta used iRepertoire HTBI primers and Arm-PCR of CDR3 regions. One entry per CDR3 protein results from TCRdb running MiXCR on the multiplex PCR reads. Found here are around 420,000 distinct CDR3 sequences, 15% to 18% of them singletons; the top ten hold about 20%. This CDR3 region has 14 residues. In germline, CDR1 is KGHSH, CDR2 LQKENI. The ends lost 6 bases at V and 4 bases at J; junction bases unmatched: 8. This entry is derived from a study of regulatory T cells in long-lasting Graves disease. Findings of the study overall: TCR diversity was lower in persistent Graves' patients (versus newly diagnosed ones). Persistent disease favored TRBV28, TRBJ1-2 and TRBJ2-5. Tissue studied was limited to peripheral blood, excluding thyroid tissue.

The time point denotes: newly diagnosed GD, antithyroid drugs for less than 3 months. From RNA extracted from PBMCs, the TCR library was made. This rearrangement joins TRBV18 to TRBJ1-2; 7 nucleotides match TRBD1. This TCR came from a female donor with Graves disease. This sample comprised peripheral blood mononuclear cells (PBMCs), obtained at new diagnosis, from a patient treated with antithyroid drugs. DNA for the CDR3: TGTGCCAGCTCCGGCGACAGGGCCGCCTATGGCTACACCTTC. Protein: CASSGDRAAYGYTF.